This T cell receptor (beta chain) comes out of a study of metastatic and nonmetastatic thyroid tumors. At the level of the study: Repertoires were compared across blood and tumor or nodule tissue from malignant and benign thyroid patients. Study-level points and caveats: Patients with malignant thyroid tumors reportedly had significantly higher TCR beta diversity than those with benign nodules, in blood and tumor.

This clone qualifies as large (0.1 to 1%). Its target is not known. Thyroid surgery had not been preceded by any treatment in any patient. In the original workflow: In papillary thyroid cancer, a distant-metastasis classifier was built using CDR3 differences across clinicopathological groups. MiXCR re-clonotyped the PCR reads for TCRdb. Clone size and V and J calls follow TCRdb, not the original study. The data contain 8,000 to 10,000 clones, about 33% of them singletons. The TCR originated in a female donor with papillary thyroid cancer or a benign thyroid nodule (not recorded which). Some clones in this sample may be carry-over from other donors' samples. Specimen: adjacent normal tissue.

The CDR3 coding sequence is TGTGCCAGCAGCTTAGATTCCGGGACAGGTTTTTACGAGCAGTACTTC. Translated, it gives CASSLDSGTGFYEQYF. The chain has TRBV11-2 and TRBJ2-7, with 8 bases fitting TRBD1. V lost 0 bases to trimming and J lost 4 bases; unmatched junction nucleotides: 8. The CDR3 extends over 16 amino acids. Looked up from germline, CDR1 is SGHAT and CDR2 is FQNNGV.